This TCR beta chain stems from a study of shared clonotypes between healthy human individuals. V was pared by 3 bases and J by 3 bases, with 8 bases between. The CDR3 sequence is 14 residues long. The germline CDR1 and CDR2 sequences are WSHSY and SAAADI. This was a deep-level run. Generated by immunoSEQ multiplex PCR, the TCRdb table keeps only in-frame clones and is missing some. Seen here are 2 million to 2.5 million clones, approximately 96% observed once, and the top ten hold over 0.1%. The V and J genes are TRBV10-2 and TRBJ2-2; no reliable D call. The sample comprised naive CD4+ T cells sorted from blood. Subset here: CD45RA+ positively selected. The sequence was collected from a man between 18 and 35 years old in good health. This chain's CDR3 is CASSEPPDTGELFF. The CDR3 DNA sequence: TGCGCCAGCAGTGAACCCCCCGACACCGGGGAGCTGTTTTTT.